Shown below are 19 T cell receptor beta chains from a single sample sequenced in a study of control samples from healthy donors and cancer patients. Sequencing used immunoSEQ multiplex PCR; TCRdb keeps in-frame clones, though not all of them. This sample has more than 60,000 clones, with approximately 91% found just once. Source material: PBMCs. These receptors were obtained from a woman aged 50 to 60 with colorectal cancer.

V is TRBV2 and J is TRBJ1-5; TRBD1 matches at 9 bases. V trimming: 5 bases; J trimming: 1 base; junction bases outside the gene matches: 3. Germline loops: CDR1 SNHLY, CDR2 FYNNEI. The CDR3 consists of 15 residues. CDR3 DNA sequence: TGTGCCAGCAGTAAAGGACAGGGGAGCAATCAGCCCCAGCATTTT. Translated, it gives CASSKGQGSNQPQHF. The whole variable domain, filled in from reference TRBV2 and TRBJ1-5, reads EPEVTQTPSHQVTQMGQEVILRCVPISNHLYFYWYRQILGQKVEFLVSFYNNEISEKSEIFDDQFSVERPDGSNFTLKIRSTKLEDSAMYFCASSKGQGSNQPQHFGDGTRLSIL.

The rearrangement joins TRBV27 to TRBJ2-2; D is perhaps TRBD1 (7 bases). Germline CDR1 is MNHEY and CDR2 is SMNVEV (reference sequence). The CDR3 consists of 18 residues. Trimming stripped 0 bases from V and 5 bases from J, with 19 bases between. CDR3 in amino acids: CASSLSIGQGGETGELFF. In nucleotides, the CDR3 is TGTGCCAGCAGTTTATCGATCGGGCAGGGGGGAGAGACCGGGGAGCTGTTTTTT.

V usage is TRBV29-1 and J usage is TRBJ2-3; weak D call: TRBD2 (5 bases). CDR3 length equals 13 residues. Per germline, CDR1 SQVTM and CDR2 ANQGSEA. V lost 4 bases and J lost 2, with 10 bases in between. The CDR3: CSVVSGYTDTQYF. CDR3 coding DNA: TGCAGCGTTGTGTCGGGGTACACAGATACGCAGTATTTT.

The chain is built from TRBV5-4 and TRBJ1-1, with 8 bases lining up with TRBD1. The CDR3 spans 17 residues. The germline CDR1 and CDR2 sequences are SGHNT and YYREEE (reference sequence). Trimming removed 5 bases from V and 1 base from J; junction bases left unmatched: 13. The CDR3 spells CASSRGGGQGANTEAFF. CDR3 nucleotide sequence: TGTGCCAGCAGTCGCGGCGGGGGCCAGGGGGCGAACACTGAAGCTTTCTTT.

The sample holds one count of this clone. The rearrangement joins TRBV5-4 to TRBJ1-1, with D hard to call. The CDR3 contains 13 residues. Germline V gene sequence: CDR1 SGHNT, CDR2 YYREEE (reference sequence). Trimming took off 2 bases at V and 1 base at J, with 6 bases between the two ends. The chain's CDR3 is CASSFPGNTEAFF. The DNA for the CDR3 is TGTGCCAGCAGCTTTCCGGGGAACACTGAAGCTTTCTTT.

This clone was found a few times. Other DNA sequences within the sample encode an identical CDR3. The rearrangement links TRBV5-1 to TRBJ2-3; no reliable D call. The CDR3 spans 13 residues. Germline values: CDR1 SGHRS, CDR2 YFSETQ. Trimming stripped 0 bases from V and 1 base from J, with 3 bases between. The CDR3 is CASSLGGTDTQYF. As DNA, the CDR3 is TGCGCCAGCAGCTTGGGGGGCACAGATACGCAGTATTTT.

The chain carries TRBV5-4 and TRBJ2-4, with D perhaps TRBD2 (5 bases). Trimming left V 1 base short and J 6 bases short, with 11 bases between. The CDR3 sequence is 14 residues long. Germline-derived CDR1 and CDR2 are SGHNT and YYREEE (reference sequence). CDR3 nucleotides: TGTGCCAGCAGCTTGTCGGCCGAGGGAAACATTCAGTACTTC. It translates to CASSLSAEGNIQYF.

A single count supports this clone. The chain links TRBV3-1 (or the pseudogene TRBV3-2) to TRBJ1-3; D ambiguous. CDR3 size: 12 residues. CDR1 is LGHDT and CDR2 is YNNKEL in the germline V gene (reference sequence). V was cut by 5 bases and J by 0 bases, with 2 bases left in between. This CDR3 reads CASSYSGNTIYF. CDR3 nucleotide sequence: TGTGCCAGCAGCTACTCTGGAAACACCATATATTTT.

The chain links TRBV30 to TRBJ2-5; D is uncertain. The CDR3 loop spans 13 amino acids. Germline CDR1 is GTSNPN and CDR2 is SVGIG (reference sequence). Trimming left V 5 bases short and J 6 bases short, with 16 bases between. The CDR3 loop is CAWDTSWGKTQYF. The CDR3 DNA is TGTGCCTGGGACACCTCTTGGGGAAAGACCCAGTACTTC.

The CDR3 DNA follows: TGCGCCAGCAGCCAAGATCCGTCGGGGGCAAGCGCAACTAATGAAAAACTGTTTTTT. Amino acid sequence: CASSQDPSGASATNEKLFF. The gene calls are TRBV4-1 and TRBJ1-4; a possible D gene is TRBD1 (6 bases). V was clipped by 0 bases and J by 0 bases, with 17 bases between them. Germline CDR1 and CDR2: MGHRA and YSYEKL. The CDR3 totals 19 residues.

This chain joins TRBV5-1 and TRBJ2-7; D might be TRBD1 or TRBD2, each matching 5 bases. In germline, CDR1 is SGHRS, CDR2 YFSETQ. V was trimmed by 4 bases and J by 7 bases, leaving 18 bases between them. There are 14 residues in the CDR3. The CDR3 sequence: CASSKPGTLGEQYV. The DNA of the CDR3 is TGCGCCAGCAGCAAGCCCGGGACGTTGGGGGAGCAGTACGTC.

The chain combines TRBV13 with TRBJ1-5; D remains unclear. The CDR3 sequence is 12 residues long. Trimming shortened V by 3 bases and J by 3 bases, and 3 bases separated the two germline ends. Germline CDR1 PRHDT, CDR2 FYEKMQ (reference sequence). The CDR3 DNA reads TGTGCCAGCAGCTTGGACAATCAGCCCCAGCATTTT. Translating gives CASSLDNQPQHF.

This sequence joins TRBV28 and TRBJ1-1; D is undetermined. The germline V and J ends were trimmed by 2 bases and 5 bases, with 6 bases remaining between them. Germline CDR1 reads MDHEN; CDR2 reads SYDVKM. This CDR3 comprises 12 residues. The DNA of the CDR3 is TGTGCCAGCAGTTTAGATTGGACTGAAGCTTTCTTT. Translated, it gives CASSLDWTEAFF. The variable domain in full, with the rest retrieved from reference TRBV28 and TRBJ1-1, is DVKVTQSSRYLVKRTGEKVFLECVQDMDHENMFWYRQDPGLGLRLIYFSYDVKMKEKGDIPEGYSVSREKKERFSLILESASTNQTSMYLCASSLDWTEAFFGQGTRLTVV.

The chain couples TRBV7-3 to TRBJ2-7, with D tentatively TRBD1 (6 bases). Trimming cost V 0 bases and J 6 bases, with 9 bases left between them. Germline V gene data show CDR1 as SGHTA and CDR2 as FQGTGA. The CDR3 is 13 amino acids. The CDR3 DNA reads as TGTGCCAGCAGCTTAACTGGGGGCGGCGAGCAGTACGTC. This codes for CASSLTGGGEQYV.

The V and J genes are TRBV6-4 and TRBJ1-4, with D tentatively TRBD1 (6 bases). V was pared by 0 bases and J by 14 bases, with 10 bases between. The CDR3 spans 12 residues. CDR1 is MRHNA, CDR2 SNTAGT, per germline. The CDR3 coding sequence is TGTGCCAGCAGTGACTCGACCGGACAGCTGTTTTTT. Amino acid sequence: CASSDSTGQLFF.

Note on this clone: The junction departs from the called germline gene at one end, perhaps through a read error. The chain carries TRBV5-8 and TRBJ2-3, with 9 bases identical to TRBD1. The CDR3 runs 13 residues. Germline V gene lookup returns CDR1 SGHTS and CDR2 YDEGEE. CDR3 nucleotide sequence: TGTGCCAGCACCTTGGACAGGGGAGATACGCAGTATTTT. It translates to CASTLDRGDTQYF.

The rearrangement uses TRBV5-1 and TRBJ2-5; TRBD2 matches at 12 bases. The CDR3 is made up of 16 amino acids. Germline CDR1 and CDR2: SGHRS and YFSETQ. V gave up 0 bases and J gave up 4 bases; unmatched junction bases: 4. The CDR3 region is CASSLGTSGTGETQYF. The CDR3 region has the DNA TGCGCCAGCAGCTTGGGGACTAGCGGGACCGGAGAGACCCAGTACTTC.

V usage is TRBV27 and J usage is TRBJ1-3, with a possible D match to TRBD1 (5 bases). V lost 0 bases to trimming and J lost 3 bases, with 9 bases between them. In germline, CDR1 is MNHEY, CDR2 SMNVEV (reference sequence). The CDR3 contains 15 residues. CDR3 coding DNA: TGTGCCAGCAGTTTATCCGGGGCACTTGGAAACACCATATATTTT. It yields the protein CASSLSGALGNTIYF.

The chain combines TRBV7-6 with TRBJ2-1, with a tentative D call TRBD2 (7 bases). Germline assignment: CDR1 SGHVS and CDR2 FNYEAQ. CDR3 length: 15 residues. Trimming removed 5 bases from V and 7 bases from J, with 18 bases in between. The CDR3 DNA sequence: TGTGCCAGCAGCCTAGGTGGGGGGGCTTGGAATGAGCAGTTCTTC. It codes for CASSLGGGAWNEQFF. The entire variable domain, with the rest obtained from reference TRBV7-6 and TRBJ2-1, is as follows: GAGVSQSPRYKVTKRGQDVALRCDPISGHVSLYWYRQALGQGPEFLTYFNYEAQQDKSGLPNDRFSAERPEGSISTLTIQRTEQRDSAMYRCASSLGGGAWNEQFFGPGTRLTVL.